The rows below give T cell receptor beta chains drawn from one sample of a study of early T cells in non-severe SARS-CoV-2 infection. One entry per CDR3 protein, called by TCRdb with MiXCR from the 5' RACE reads. The profile shows around 58,000 distinct CDR3 sequences, about 7.7% of them singletons. The material was whole blood, obtained at baseline. The receptors originated from an adult who was a healthcare worker with PCR-confirmed SARS-CoV-2 infection or an uninfected control (not recorded which). Each CDR3 is given with its conserved first and last residue. D genes are given only for firm matches. Clone size appears in some rows only: once, few, many, or a class for an expanded clone.

V gene	D gene	J gene	clone size	CDR3 DNA	CDR3 protein
TRBV29-1	-	TRBJ2-3	many	TGCAGCGGGGGGACAGATACGCAGTATTTT	CSGGTDTQYF
TRBV12-3/TRBV12-4	-	TRBJ2-1	many	TGTGCCAGCAGTCCAGGGACTGTCAATGAGCAGTTCTTC	CASSPGTVNEQFF
TRBV18	TRBD2	TRBJ2-7	many	TGTGCCAGCTCCCCGGCCCCCCTACTAGCGAGCTCCTACGAGCAGTACTTC	CASSPAPLLASSYEQYF
TRBV9	-	TRBJ2-1	many	TGTGTCTGGGGTCAAGTCACCGATGAGCAGTTCTTC	CVWGQVTDEQFF
TRBV7-2	TRBD2	TRBJ2-5	once	TGTGCCAGCAGCTTTGGCGGGAGCGGACAAGAGACCCAGTACTTC	CASSFGGSGQETQYF
TRBV5-1	TRBD1	TRBJ2-3	-	TGCGCCAGCAGGGGCGATGGACAGGCGACAGATACGCAGTATTTT	CASRGDGQATDTQYF
TRBV13	TRBD2	TRBJ2-1	few	TGTGCCAGCAGCCGGGCACTAGCGGAATACAATGAGCAGTTCTTC	CASSRALAEYNEQFF
TRBV7-2	-	TRBJ2-7	-	TGTGCCAGCAGCTTAGAGGCGTGGAGCTCCTACGAGCAGTACTTC	CASSLEAWSSYEQYF
TRBV4-3	-	TRBJ2-1	-	TGCGCCAGCACCACAATTCGGGGGAACAATGAGCAGTTCTTC	CASTTIRGNNEQFF
TRBV29-1	-	TRBJ1-1	few	TGCAGCGTTGAGGTGAACACTGAAGCTTTCTTT	CSVEVNTEAFF
TRBV20-1	-	TRBJ1-2	many	TGCAGTGCTGATAGGGGATATGGCTACACCTTC	CSADRGYGYTF
TRBV19	-	TRBJ1-4	many	TGTGCCAGTACCCAAAGTGCGCAGTCTGAAAAACTGTTTTTT	CASTQSAQSEKLFF
TRBV29-1	TRBD1	TRBJ2-5	-	TGCAGCGTTGTAGGGCCGGGACAGGGCTGGGGGACCCAGTACTTC	CSVVGPGQGWGTQYF
TRBV5-1	-	TRBJ2-7	-	TGCGCCAGCAGTTCCAGGGGAAACGAGCAGTACTTC	CASSSRGNEQYF
TRBV11-2	TRBD1	TRBJ1-2	many	TGTGCCAGCAGCGGGACAGGGAAATTGGTTGATGGCTACACCTTC	CASSGTGKLVDGYTF
TRBV5-1	-	TRBJ1-1	many	TGCGCCAGCAGCTTAGCGGGCCGTGACTATCAGTTCACTGAAGCTTTCTTT	CASSLAGRDYQFTEAFF
TRBV7-9	-	TRBJ2-1	few	TGTGCCAGCAGCCAGCTGGGGGGCGGAAGCTCCTACAATGAGCAGTTCTTC	CASSQLGGGSSYNEQFF
TRBV29-1	TRBD2	TRBJ2-1	few	TGCAGCGCTATGGGACTAGCGGGATTCGGGGGCTCCTACAATGAGCAGTTCTTC	CSAMGLAGFGGSYNEQFF
TRBV5-1	TRBD1	TRBJ2-7	many	TGCGCCAGCAGCCCCGGACAGGGTATCTACGAGCAGTACTTC	CASSPGQGIYEQYF
TRBV27	TRBD2	TRBJ2-3	once	TGTGCCAGCAGGCTAGCGGGAGGTGGAGCAGATACGCAGTATTTT	CASRLAGGGADTQYF
TRBV20-1	-	TRBJ2-3	few	TGCAGTGCTCGTACCCTCCCGGGGGCCCGGGGAACAGATACGCAGTATTTT	CSARTLPGARGTDTQYF
TRBV7-9	-	TRBJ1-1	few	TGTGCCAGCAGCTTAGAGCGTCTAGGGTCGGCTTTCTTT	CASSLERLGSAFF
TRBV28	TRBD1	TRBJ2-4	many	TGTGCCAGCAGTTTAGGTGACAGGGTATCTCAAAACATTCAGTACTTC	CASSLGDRVSQNIQYF
TRBV20-1	-	TRBJ2-7	-	TGCAGTGCTAAGGGCCTCTGGGCCTACGAGCAGTACTTC	CSAKGLWAYEQYF
TRBV4-1	TRBD2	TRBJ2-1	many	TGCGCCAGCAGCCAAGTCCCCGGGACTAGCGGGAGCTATGAGCAGTTCTTC	CASSQVPGTSGSYEQFF
TRBV9	-	TRBJ2-7	few	TGTGCCAGCAGCGTAGATCCGGGGCTGGGCGAGCAGTACTTC	CASSVDPGLGEQYF
TRBV7-9	-	TRBJ2-7	many	TGTGCCAGCAGCTTAGGGAAAGGGGACTACGAGCAGTACTTC	CASSLGKGDYEQYF
TRBV7-2	-	TRBJ2-1	many	TGTGCCAGCAGCGGGCAGAGAGGGAGTGAGCAGTTCTTC	CASSGQRGSEQFF
TRBV7-8	-	TRBJ2-1	-	TGTGCCAGCAGGTCCTCCAGCGGATCCTACAATGAGCAGTTCTTC	CASRSSSGSYNEQFF
TRBV28	-	TRBJ2-6	-	TGTGCCAGCATGGAAGGGACCCAAAAAGCCCTGACTTTC	CASMEGTQKALTF
TRBV7-9	TRBD1	TRBJ2-5	many	TGTGCCAGCAGCAGGACAGGTTGGGGAGAGACCCAGTACTTC	CASSRTGWGETQYF
TRBV11-2	-	TRBJ2-1	few	TGTGCCAGCAGCTTAGATCTCGGGGGGAGCTACACAGGGAATGAGCAGTTCTTC	CASSLDLGGSYTGNEQFF
TRBV10-3	-	TRBJ1-2	many	TGTGCCAGTGCGTATGTGGAGGACTATGGCTACACCTTC	CASAYVEDYGYTF
TRBV5-1	TRBD1	TRBJ2-2	few	TGCGCCAGCAGCTTGGACGTGCTGGGACAGAGCACCGGGGAGCTGTTTTTT	CASSLDVLGQSTGELFF
TRBV28	TRBD1	TRBJ2-7	-	TGTGCCAGCAGAGATGACAGGGGGCTCTTGAGGAAGTACTTC	CASRDDRGLLRKYF
TRBV29-1	-	TRBJ2-2	many	TGCAGCGTTGTGGACACCGGGGAGCTGTTTTTT	CSVVDTGELFF
TRBV6-5	-	TRBJ1-5	-	TGTGCCAGCAGGGTACAGGGAGATAGCAATCAGCCCCAGCATTTT	CASRVQGDSNQPQHF
TRBV28	TRBD2	TRBJ2-7	few	TGTGCCAGCAGTCCTCCATTAGCGGGAGGAATTTTCGAGCAGTACTTC	CASSPPLAGGIFEQYF
TRBV5-4	TRBD2	TRBJ2-1	many	TGTGCCAGCAGCTCCGGGACTAGCGGATACAATGAGCAGTTCTTC	CASSSGTSGYNEQFF
TRBV5-5	-	TRBJ2-1	-	TGTGCCAGCAGCCCCCTACTGGTGGGATCGAGGAATGAGCAGTTCTTC	CASSPLLVGSRNEQFF
TRBV6-2/TRBV6-3	TRBD1	TRBJ1-5	-	TGTGCCAGCAGTTTCCCTCAGGGGGCGATTCAGCCCCAGCATTTT	CASSFPQGAIQPQHF
TRBV5-1	-	TRBJ2-7	many	TGCGCCAGCAGAGTCCTCTCCTCCTCCTACGAGCAGTACTTC	CASRVLSSSYEQYF
TRBV3-1	-	TRBJ2-7	many	TGTGCCAGCAGCCAAGTTGGCGAGCAGTACTTC	CASSQVGEQYF
TRBV12-3/TRBV12-4	TRBD1	TRBJ2-3	-	TGTGCCAGCAGTTTTGGACAGGGGGCAGATACGCAGTATTTT	CASSFGQGADTQYF
TRBV20-1	-	TRBJ2-5	few	TGCAGTGCTAGAGATCCTAGAATGACAGAGGTAGAGACCCAGTACTTC	CSARDPRMTEVETQYF
TRBV5-1	TRBD1	TRBJ2-7	few	TGCGCCAGCAGCCAGAGAGCAGACAGGGCCTACGAGCAGTACTTC	CASSQRADRAYEQYF
TRBV12-3/TRBV12-4	TRBD2	TRBJ2-1	few	TGTGCCAGCAGCTGGGGGCTAGCGGGTAACAATGAGCAGTTCTTC	CASSWGLAGNNEQFF
TRBV6-5	-	TRBJ1-1	-	TGTGCCTCCAGCGGGGTGAACACTGAAGCTTTCTTT	CASSGVNTEAFF
TRBV28	-	TRBJ2-7	-	TGTGCCAGCAGTTTGCCAGGGTCGTCCTACGAGCAGTACTTC	CASSLPGSSYEQYF
TRBV4-3	-	TRBJ2-7	-	TGCGCCAGCAGCCAAGATACGGGGACTGTGGACGAGCAGTACTTC	CASSQDTGTVDEQYF
TRBV19	-	TRBJ2-1	few	TGTGCCAGTAGGCGATGGGGGGGCATGGACAATGAGCAGTTCTTC	CASRRWGGMDNEQFF
TRBV6-5	-	TRBJ1-4	few	TGTGCCAGCAGTTACTCGGGGACAAATGAAAAACTGTTTTTT	CASSYSGTNEKLFF
TRBV19	TRBD2	TRBJ2-2	few	TGTGCCAGTAGTTTGTTGCTAGCGGTGAGGAACACCGGGGAGCTGTTTTTT	CASSLLLAVRNTGELFF
TRBV24-1	TRBD1	TRBJ2-5	few	TGTGCCACCAGGGACAGGGGGAATGTGGAGACCCAGTACTTC	CATRDRGNVETQYF
TRBV5-1	TRBD2	TRBJ2-5	many	TGCGCCAGCAGTCGGGGACTAGCGGGTCAAGAGACCCAGTACTTC	CASSRGLAGQETQYF
TRBV25-1	-	TRBJ1-6	-	TGTGCCAGCAGTGATGGGGCCAGAGCTTCACCCCTCCACTTT	CASSDGARASPLHF
TRBV2	TRBD2	TRBJ2-7	many	TGTGCCAGCTTATGGGGTGGACTAGCGGGCTCCTACGAGCAGTACTTC	CASLWGGLAGSYEQYF
TRBV9	TRBD2	TRBJ2-5	few	TGTGCCAGCAGCTCCTTAGCGGGAGTGGAGACCCAGTACTTC	CASSSLAGVETQYF